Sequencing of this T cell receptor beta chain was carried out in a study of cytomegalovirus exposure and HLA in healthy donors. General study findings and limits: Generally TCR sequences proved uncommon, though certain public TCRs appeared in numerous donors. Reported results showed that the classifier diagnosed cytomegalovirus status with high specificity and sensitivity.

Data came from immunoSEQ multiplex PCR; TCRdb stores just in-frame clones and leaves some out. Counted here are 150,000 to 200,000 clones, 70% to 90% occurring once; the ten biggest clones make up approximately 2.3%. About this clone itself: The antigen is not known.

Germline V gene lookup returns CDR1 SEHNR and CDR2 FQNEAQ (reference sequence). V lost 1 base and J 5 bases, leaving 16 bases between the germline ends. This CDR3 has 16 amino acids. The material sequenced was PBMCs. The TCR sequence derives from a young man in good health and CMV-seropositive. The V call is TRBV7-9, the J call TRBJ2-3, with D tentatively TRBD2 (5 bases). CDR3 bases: TGTGCCAGCAGCTTAGGGGAGACGGGGTGGATAGATACGCAGTATTTT. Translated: CASSLGETGWIDTQYF.